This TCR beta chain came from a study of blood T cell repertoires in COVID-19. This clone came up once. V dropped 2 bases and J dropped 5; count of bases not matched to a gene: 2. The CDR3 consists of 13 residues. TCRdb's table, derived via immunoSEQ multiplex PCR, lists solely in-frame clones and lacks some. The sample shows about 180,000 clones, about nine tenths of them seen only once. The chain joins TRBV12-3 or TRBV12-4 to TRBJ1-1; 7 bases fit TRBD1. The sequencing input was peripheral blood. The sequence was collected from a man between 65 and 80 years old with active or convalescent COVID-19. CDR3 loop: CASSLKGATEAFF. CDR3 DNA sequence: TGTGCCAGCAGTTTAAAGGGGGCAACTGAAGCTTTCTTT.